This T cell receptor (beta chain) was sequenced for a study of OX40 agonist ivuxolimab in advanced cancers. Study context: Patients got intravenous ivuxolimab at 0.01 to 10 mg/kg every 2 weeks. Partial responses were observed in three patients, of whom one had hepatocellular carcinoma and two had cutaneous melanoma.

Study observations and caveats: There was clonal expansion of CD4+ and CD8+ blood T cells by week 6 at 0.1 to 3.0 mg/kg. CD8+ T cells showed, on average, more clonal expansion than CD4+ cells.

This clone was recorded only once. What it binds is not known. Assay: immunoSEQ multiplex PCR; the TCRdb copy retains only in-frame clones and omits some. The sample has some 74,000 clones; less than 90% are singletons. This receptor was obtained from an adult with an advanced solid tumor such as melanoma, head and neck, liver or kidney cancer. The input for sequencing was CD4+ or CD8+ T cells sorted from blood, taken in a trial of the OX40 agonist ivuxolimab.

The CDR3 loop is CASGPGMNTEAFF. CDR3 nucleotide sequence: TGTGCCAGCGGCCCAGGCATGAACACTGAAGCTTTCTTT. This chain connects TRBV7-3 to TRBJ1-1; D gene ambiguous. Germline-derived CDR1 and CDR2 are SGHTA and FQGTGA. The length of the CDR3 is 13 residues. V dropped 8 bases and J dropped 0 bases, with 10 bases sitting between them. Full variable domain (remainder filled in from reference TRBV7-3 and TRBJ1-1): GAGVSQTPSNKVTEKGKYVELRCDPISGHTALYWYRQSLGQGPEFLIYFQGTGAADDSGLPNDRFFAVRPEGSVSTLKIQRTERGDSAVYLCASGPGMNTEAFFGQGTRLTVV.